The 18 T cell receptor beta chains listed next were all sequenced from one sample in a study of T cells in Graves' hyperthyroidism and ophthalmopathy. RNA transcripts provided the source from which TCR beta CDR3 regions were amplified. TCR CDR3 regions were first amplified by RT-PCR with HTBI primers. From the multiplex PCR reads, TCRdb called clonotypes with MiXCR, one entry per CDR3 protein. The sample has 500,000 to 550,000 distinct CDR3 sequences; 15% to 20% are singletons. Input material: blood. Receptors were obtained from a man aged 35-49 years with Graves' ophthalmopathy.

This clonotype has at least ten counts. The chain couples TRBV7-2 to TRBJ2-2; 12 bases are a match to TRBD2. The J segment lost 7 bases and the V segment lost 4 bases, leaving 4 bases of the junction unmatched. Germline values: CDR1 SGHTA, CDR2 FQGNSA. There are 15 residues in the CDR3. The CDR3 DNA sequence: TGTGCCAGCAGCTGGACTAGCGGGAAGATCGGGGAGCTGTTTTTT. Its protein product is CASSWTSGKIGELFF.

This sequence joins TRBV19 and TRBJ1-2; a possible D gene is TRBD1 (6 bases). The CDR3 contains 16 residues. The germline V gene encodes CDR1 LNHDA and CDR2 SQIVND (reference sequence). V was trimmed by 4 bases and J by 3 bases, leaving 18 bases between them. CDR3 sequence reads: CASSNLRGQSDYGYTF. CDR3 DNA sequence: TGTGCCAGTAGTAACCTACGAGGACAGTCCGACTATGGCTACACCTTC.

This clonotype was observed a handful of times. The CDR3 protein is CASSETTGVGYGYTF. The DNA of the CDR3 is TGTGCCAGCAGCGAAACGACAGGGGTGGGGTATGGCTACACCTTC. The genes are TRBV6-1 and TRBJ1-2, with TRBD1 matching 8 bases. Germline CDR1 reads MNHNS; CDR2 reads SASEGT. V shed 6 bases, J shed 5 bases, and the junction held 11 bases outside the gene matches. CDR3 size: 15 residues.

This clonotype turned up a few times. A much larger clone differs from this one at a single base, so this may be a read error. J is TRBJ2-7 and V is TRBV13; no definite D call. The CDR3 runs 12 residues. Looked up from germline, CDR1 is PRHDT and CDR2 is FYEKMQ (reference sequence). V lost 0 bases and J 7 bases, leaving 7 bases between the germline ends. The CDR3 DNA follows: TGTGCCAGCAGCTTAGGCCTAAAAGAGCAGTACTTC. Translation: CASSLGLKEQYF.

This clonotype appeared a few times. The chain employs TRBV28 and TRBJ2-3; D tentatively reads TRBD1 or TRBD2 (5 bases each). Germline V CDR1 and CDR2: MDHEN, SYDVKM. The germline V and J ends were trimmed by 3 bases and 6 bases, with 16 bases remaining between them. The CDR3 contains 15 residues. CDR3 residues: CASSLSRRDPDTQYF. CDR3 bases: TGTGCCAGCAGTTTGAGTCGCCGGGACCCGGATACGCAGTATTTT.

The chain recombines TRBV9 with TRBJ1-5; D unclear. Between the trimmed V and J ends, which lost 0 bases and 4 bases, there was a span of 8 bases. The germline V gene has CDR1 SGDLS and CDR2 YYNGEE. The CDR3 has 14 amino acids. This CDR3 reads CASSVDGGNQPQHF. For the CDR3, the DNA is TGTGCCAGCAGCGTAGACGGCGGGAATCAGCCCCAGCATTTT.

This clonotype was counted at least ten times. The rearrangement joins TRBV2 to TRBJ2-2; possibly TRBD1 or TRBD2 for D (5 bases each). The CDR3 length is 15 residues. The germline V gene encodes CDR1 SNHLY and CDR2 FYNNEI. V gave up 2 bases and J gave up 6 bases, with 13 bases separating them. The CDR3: CASSEWDPHAGELFF. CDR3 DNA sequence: TGTGCCAGCAGTGAATGGGACCCCCATGCCGGGGAGCTGTTTTTT.

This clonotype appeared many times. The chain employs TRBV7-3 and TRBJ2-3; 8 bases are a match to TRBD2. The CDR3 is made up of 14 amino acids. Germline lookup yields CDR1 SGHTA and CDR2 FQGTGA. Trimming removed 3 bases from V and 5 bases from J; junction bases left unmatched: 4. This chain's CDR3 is CASSFRGGVDTQYF. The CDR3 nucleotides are TGTGCCAGCAGCTTTCGGGGGGGCGTAGATACGCAGTATTTT.

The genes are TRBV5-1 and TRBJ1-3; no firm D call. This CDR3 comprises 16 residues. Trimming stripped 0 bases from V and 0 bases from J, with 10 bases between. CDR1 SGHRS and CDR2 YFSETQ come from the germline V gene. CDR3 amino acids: CASSLEGGNSGNTIYF. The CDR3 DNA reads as TGCGCCAGCAGCTTGGAGGGAGGGAACTCTGGAAACACCATATATTTT.

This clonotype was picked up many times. CDR3 coding DNA: TGTGCCAGCAGTTCGCCGTTCCAGGGGGCACAACGGTCGGATACGCAGTATTTT. Translated, it gives CASSSPFQGAQRSDTQYF. This chain uses TRBV28 with TRBJ2-3, with 8 positions matching TRBD1. The germline V gene has CDR1 MDHEN and CDR2 SYDVKM. V dropped 4 bases and J dropped 6; count of bases not matched to a gene: 18. CDR3 length equals 18 residues.

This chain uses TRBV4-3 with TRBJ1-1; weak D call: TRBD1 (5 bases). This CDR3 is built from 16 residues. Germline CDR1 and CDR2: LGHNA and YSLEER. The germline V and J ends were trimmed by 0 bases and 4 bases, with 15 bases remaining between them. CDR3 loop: CASSQEPPRGSTEAFF. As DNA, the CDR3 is TGCGCCAGCAGCCAAGAGCCGCCCCGGGGGAGCACTGAAGCTTTCTTT.

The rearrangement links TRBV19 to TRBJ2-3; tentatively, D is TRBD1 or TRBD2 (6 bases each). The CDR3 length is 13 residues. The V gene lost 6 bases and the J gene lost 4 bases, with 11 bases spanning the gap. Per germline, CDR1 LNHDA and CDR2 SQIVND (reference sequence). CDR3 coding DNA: TGTGCCAGTAGGGGAAGGGGGGCAGATACGCAGTATTTT. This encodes CASRGRGADTQYF. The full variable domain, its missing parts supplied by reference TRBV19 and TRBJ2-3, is DGGITQSPKYLFRKEGQNVTLSCEQNLNHDAMYWYRQDPGQGLRLIYYSQIVNDFQKGDIAEGYSVSREKKESFPLTVTSAQKNPTAFYLCASRGRGADTQYFGPGTRLTVL.

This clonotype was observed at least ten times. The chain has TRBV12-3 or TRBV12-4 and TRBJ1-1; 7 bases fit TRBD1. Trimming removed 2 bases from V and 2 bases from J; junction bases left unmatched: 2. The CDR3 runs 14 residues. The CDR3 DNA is TGTGCCAGCAGTTTAACAGGGGCTAACACTGAAGCTTTCTTT. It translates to CASSLTGANTEAFF.

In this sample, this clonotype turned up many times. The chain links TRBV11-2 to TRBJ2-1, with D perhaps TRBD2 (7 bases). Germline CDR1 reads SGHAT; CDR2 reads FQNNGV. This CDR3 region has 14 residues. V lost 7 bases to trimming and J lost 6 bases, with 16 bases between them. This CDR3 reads CASTWGGGGNEQFF. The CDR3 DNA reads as TGTGCCAGCACCTGGGGGGGGGGCGGCAATGAGCAGTTCTTC.

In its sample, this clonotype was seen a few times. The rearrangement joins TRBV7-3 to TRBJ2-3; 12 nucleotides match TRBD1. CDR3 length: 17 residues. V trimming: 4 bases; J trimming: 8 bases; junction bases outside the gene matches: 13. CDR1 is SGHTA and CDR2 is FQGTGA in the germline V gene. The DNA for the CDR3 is TGTGCCAGCAGCTCATTCCCCGGGACAGGGGGCGAGGGTACGCAGTATTTT. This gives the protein CASSSFPGTGGEGTQYF. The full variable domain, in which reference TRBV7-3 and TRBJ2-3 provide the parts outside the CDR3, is GAGVSQTPSNKVTEKGKYVELRCDPISGHTALYWYRQSLGQGPEFLIYFQGTGAADDSGLPNDRFFAVRPEGSVSTLKIQRTERGDSAVYLCASSSFPGTGGEGTQYFGPGTRLTVL.

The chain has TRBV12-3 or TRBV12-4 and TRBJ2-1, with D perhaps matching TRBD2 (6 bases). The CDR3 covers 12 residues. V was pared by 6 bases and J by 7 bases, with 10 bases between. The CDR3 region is CASSRDLNEQFF. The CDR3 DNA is TGTGCCAGCAGCAGGGACTTAAATGAGCAGTTCTTC.

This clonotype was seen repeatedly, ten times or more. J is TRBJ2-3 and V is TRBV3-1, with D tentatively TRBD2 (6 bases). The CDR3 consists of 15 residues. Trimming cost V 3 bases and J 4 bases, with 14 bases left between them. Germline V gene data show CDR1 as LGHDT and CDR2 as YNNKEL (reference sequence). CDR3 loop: CASSQDGTASDTQYF. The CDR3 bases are TGTGCCAGCAGCCAGGACGGGACTGCTTCAGATACGCAGTATTTT.

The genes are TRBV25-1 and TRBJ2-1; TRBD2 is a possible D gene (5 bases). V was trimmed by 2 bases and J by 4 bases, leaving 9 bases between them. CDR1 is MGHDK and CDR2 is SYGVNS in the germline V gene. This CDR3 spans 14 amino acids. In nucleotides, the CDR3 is TGTGCCAGCAGTGAACCCGGGATTTACAATGAGCAGTTCTTC. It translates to CASSEPGIYNEQFF.